This entry lists 5 T cell receptor beta chains sequenced from one sample in a study of cytomegalovirus exposure and HLA in healthy donors. Use of 60 Vbeta and 13 Jbeta primers characterized the PCR. The method was immunoSEQ multiplex PCR; TCRdb's version includes in-frame clones alone and lacks a portion of them. This table has more than 100,000 clones, roughly 76% appearing once. The material sequenced was PBMCs. These receptor sequences come from a man aged 30-40 years in good health and CMV-seronegative.

In the case of this clone: Other DNA sequences within the sample encode an identical CDR3. The V call is TRBV5-1, the J call TRBJ2-5; TRBD1 might be the D (6 bases). This CDR3 is built from 14 residues. V was cut by 2 bases and J by 1 base, with 9 bases left in between. Germline V gives CDR1 SGHRS, CDR2 YFSETQ. DNA of the CDR3: TGCGCCAGCAGCTTACAGGGCCCCCAAGAGACCCAGTACTTC. Translating gives CASSLQGPQETQYF.

In this sample, this clone turned up a few times. V usage is TRBV6-6 and J usage is TRBJ2-5; 7 bases map to TRBD2. Germline trimming cut 6 bases from V and 5 bases from J; bases unmatched to any gene: 6. The CDR3 runs 13 residues. CDR1 and CDR2 (germline): MNHNY, SVGAGI (reference sequence). CDR3 coding DNA: TGTGCCAGCAGGCTAAGCGGGGTGGAGACCCAGTACTTC. This encodes CASRLSGVETQYF.

The V gene is TRBV7-2, the J gene TRBJ1-2, with 8 bases that match TRBD1. The CDR3 sequence is 13 residues long. V dropped 5 bases and J dropped 6; count of bases not matched to a gene: 5. Germline CDR1 is SGHTA and CDR2 is FQGNSA. The CDR3 region is CASSRQGADGYTF. The CDR3 DNA is TGTGCCAGCAGCCGCCAGGGGGCGGATGGCTACACCTTC.

The chain has TRBV28 and TRBJ1-2; D is perhaps TRBD1 (6 bases). The CDR3 length is 14 residues. Trimming left V 3 bases short and J 8 bases short, with 16 bases between. Germline CDR1 and CDR2: MDHEN and SYDVKM. CDR3 coding DNA: TGTGCCAGCAGTTTGGGGGGGGCGCTAAACGGCTACACCTTC. Its translation: CASSLGGALNGYTF.

This clone was seen a few times. This sequence joins TRBV6-5 and TRBJ1-2; D is uncertain. Trimming stripped 5 bases from V and 4 bases from J, with 11 bases between. In germline, CDR1 is MNHEY, CDR2 SVGAGI. This CDR3 region has 13 residues. CDR3 DNA sequence: TGTGCCAGCAGTAAACACCCCTCCTATGGCTACACCTTC. It codes for CASSKHPSYGYTF.